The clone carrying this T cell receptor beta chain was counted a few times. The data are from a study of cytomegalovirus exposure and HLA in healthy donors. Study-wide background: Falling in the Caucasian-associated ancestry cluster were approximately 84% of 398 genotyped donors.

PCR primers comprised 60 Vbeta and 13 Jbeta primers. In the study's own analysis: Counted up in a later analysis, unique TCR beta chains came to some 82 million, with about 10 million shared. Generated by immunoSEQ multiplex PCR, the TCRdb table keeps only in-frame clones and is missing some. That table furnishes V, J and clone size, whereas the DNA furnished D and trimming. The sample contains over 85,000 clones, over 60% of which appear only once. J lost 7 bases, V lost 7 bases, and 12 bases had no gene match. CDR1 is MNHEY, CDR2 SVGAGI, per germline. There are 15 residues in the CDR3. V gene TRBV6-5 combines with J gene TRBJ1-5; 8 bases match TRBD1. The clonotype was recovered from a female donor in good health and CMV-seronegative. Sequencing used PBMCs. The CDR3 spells CASKPDRVRGQPQHF. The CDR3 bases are TGTGCCAGCAAACCGGACAGGGTTCGTGGGCAGCCCCAGCATTTT.